This is a list of T cell receptor beta chains from one sample in a study of T cells in Graves' hyperthyroidism and ophthalmopathy. TCRdb ran MiXCR on the multiplex PCR reads and lists one entry per CDR3 protein. The table includes about 770,000 distinct CDR3 sequences, about 19% detected once. Sequenced input: blood. The receptors originated from a woman aged 45 to 65 with Graves' hyperthyroidism that later progressed to Graves' ophthalmopathy. Both conserved end residues are part of each CDR3. The size field is filled for only some rows; it gives once, few, many or a size class.

>TRBV15|NA|TRBJ2-2
CATSREASLHTGELFF
>TRBV2|many|TRBJ2-1
CASRGQPSYNEQFF
>TRBV20-1|NA|TRBJ1-5
CSASMDREVFSNQPQHF
>TRBV3-1|few|TRBJ1-2
CASSQDFSPFGYGYTF
>TRBV12-3/TRBV12-4|many|TRBJ1-1
CASGGDRGPGAAFF
>TRBV29-1|NA|TRBJ1-2
CSTMTSYGYTF
>TRBV2|NA|TRBJ1-4
CASSFDRGVSTNEKLFF
>TRBV30|many|TRBJ1-1
CAWTGYRNTEAFF
>TRBV12-3/TRBV12-4|many|TRBJ2-5
CASSLPAGGPETQYF
>TRBV6-2/TRBV6-3|NA|TRBJ1-6
CASSTDDGSMGPLHF
>TRBV12-5|many|TRBJ2-5
CASGFPSETQYF
>TRBV20-1|NA|TRBJ1-2
CSARDPEQQNYGYTF
>TRBV29-1|NA|TRBJ1-2
CSVVLGPARGDYGYTF
>TRBV20-1|few|TRBJ2-5
CSARVPRGGLETQYF
>TRBV5-1|NA|TRBJ1-1
CASSKNRENTEAFF
>TRBV27|NA|TRBJ2-7
CASSLFQGSLKVEQYF
>TRBV11-3|many|TRBJ2-7
CASSLGPHGEQYF
>TRBV13|NA|TRBJ1-6
CASSFAVGNSPLHF
>TRBV5-1|few|TRBJ1-6
CASNLEAARGPLHF
>TRBV7-2|many|TRBJ2-7
CASSLKGISYEQYF
>TRBV27|few|TRBJ1-4
CASSMDKSGREKLFF
>TRBV19|NA|TRBJ2-7
CASSIGTGPVSYEQYF
>TRBV20-1|many|TRBJ1-5
CSATGTGGKSNQPQHF
>TRBV7-9|few|TRBJ1-1
CASSLAQGEFTEAFF
>TRBV10-3|NA|TRBJ2-3
CAIPPGRYSTDTQYF
>TRBV9|few|TRBJ2-5
CASSDGAETQYF
>TRBV27|NA|TRBJ1-3
CASSGGQPSSGSTIYF
>TRBV5-1|many|TRBJ2-3
CASSLPQGKDTQYF
>TRBV30|many|TRBJ2-7
CAWSGGLVPAYEQYF
>TRBV2|NA|TRBJ2-6
CASSAFQVAFSGANVLTF
>TRBV6-9|NA|TRBJ2-1
CASSYTGQGMYEQFF
>TRBV9|many|TRBJ1-2
CASSPRLSTAGYTF
>TRBV12-3/TRBV12-4|few|TRBJ2-2
CASSLGGWSGVAGELFF
>TRBV7-6|NA|TRBJ1-1
CASSFDTQRQNMNTEAFF
>TRBV7-8|NA|TRBJ2-7
CASSSIIRTRGKQYF
>TRBV6-1|many|TRBJ1-1
CASSVPGPYGSEAFF
>TRBV20-1|NA|TRBJ2-3
CSASPGQGALNTQYF
>TRBV14|NA|TRBJ2-2
CASKPKGGELFF